Reported below is one T cell receptor beta chain. Its binding antigen is unknown. No quality values exist for individual bases; no much larger clone is one base distant. The CDR3 regions of human TCRbeta chains were analyzed by immunosequencing. The authors processed their data as follows. Repertoire TCRs were checked for matches against a reference library of SARS-CoV-2-specific TCRs that had been generated using the MIRA antigen-specificity platform. Breadth was defined as the fraction of unique TCRs that were SARS-CoV-2-associated. Depth was defined as the fraction of total T cells that were SARS-CoV-2-associated. Using the MIRA data, every spike-specific TCR was mapped to the spike region that the TCR reacted to and assigned to either a CD4 or a CD8 class. Log10-transformed breadth and depth values were compared by one-way ANOVA with Sidak's multiple comparisons tests. TCRdb took this table from immuneACCESS and kept in-frame rearrangements with V and J called. Such tables lack part of the clones; where checked against another copy, unresolved V genes explain under half of the gap, and the rest is unexplained. That table furnishes V, J and clone size, whereas the DNA furnished D and trimming. The sample has around 130,000 clones on record, about 91% of them singletons. Around 1.7% of the sample is held by the ten biggest clonotypes.

V sheds 0 bases and J sheds 3 bases, leaving 11 bases between their ends. The CDR3 goes from the cysteine to the phenylalanine over 14 residues. The only DNA kept is the CDR3, 42 bases in frame from the first base. CDR1 GTSNPN and CDR2 SVGIG were looked up in the germline V gene (reference sequence). According to the study, the label for this sample's time point signals: baseline before first vaccination. The vaccinee samples were drawn from two UK trials, COV001 and COV002, one of which was a single-blind randomized controlled phase 2/3 trial testing AZD1222 (ChAdOx1 nCoV-19) in healthy adults. Trial participant PBMC samples were collected at day 0 and day 28 after the second dose for TCRbeta chain sequencing. The sample originates from a study of T cell responses to AZD1222 COVID-19 vaccine (dated by TCRdb to about 2021). Background on the whole study: AZD1222 recipients with second doses at about 4 weeks or about 12 weeks were pooled, because spike-specific TCR depth and breadth did not differ between schedules. TCR sequencing was performed for 230 to 250 trial participants, of whom about 200 were given two doses of AZD1222 and around 26 were given two doses of MenACWY control vaccine. Trial participants were enrolled by age into 18-55, 56-69 and 70-plus year subgroups, with roughly 150, 30 and 60 TCR-sequenced participants respectively.

The paper's findings and limits, for the study overall: After two AZD1222 doses, spike-specific TCR breadth and depth were significantly higher than at day 0 and than in MenACWY recipients. Participants were mostly white British, with more females than males. The authors suggested clonal diversity may have been underestimated. In the small 56-69-year group, the increase in depth fell short of significance, most likely because of low power. Because no day 14 peak-response samples were available, the repertoires could be characterized only after the peak T cell response. Vaccine-associated CD4 TCRs spanned the whole spike protein, with dominant responses in regions 160-218 and 743-854. Only five to seven AZD1222 recipients were SARS-CoV-2 seropositive at baseline, limiting conclusions about previously exposed vaccinees. Epitopes outside the regions mutated in the B.1.351 and B.1.1.7 variants were reportedly recognized by nearly half of the unique spike-specific TCRs.

The sample consisted of peripheral blood, taken on day 0 of AZD1222 vaccination. This receptor was taken from an adult in good health. The chain is assembled from TRBV30 and TRBJ1-1; perhaps TRBD1 is the D gene, with 5 bases matching. At the DNA level, the sequence is TGTGCCTGGAGTGTTCCAGGGAGTTACACTGAAGCTTTCTTT. Its translation is CAWSVPGSYTEAFF. With all but the CDR3 taken from the reference TRBV30 and TRBJ1-1 genes, the full variable domain is: SQTIHQWPATLVQPVGSPLSLECTVEGTSNPNLYWYRQAAGRGLQLLFYSVGIGQISSEVPQNLSASRPQDRQFILSSKKLLLSDSGFYLCAWSVPGSYTEAFFGQGTRLTVV.